A single T cell receptor (beta chain) is shown here with its context. The CDR3 totals 15 residues. V dropped 7 bases and J dropped 6 bases, with 19 bases sitting between them. Per germline, CDR1 LNHDA and CDR2 SQIVND (reference sequence). Original processing notes: Estimated nucleated cell counts came from reference gene primer amplification. Libraries were prepared by immunoSEQ multiplex PCR; TCRdb keeps only in-frame clonotypes and omits some of them. The V and J calls and clone size were taken over from that table, and D and trimming were inferred from the DNA. The sample lists roughly 72,000 clones; 82% were seen once. The source of the sample is a study of blood T cell repertoires in COVID-19. At the level of the study: T cells, B-cell-depleted T cells, or PBMCs provided the cDNA or gDNA that served as material.

Source material: peripheral blood. This sequence joins TRBV19 and TRBJ2-1; TRBD1 is a possible D gene (5 bases). This TCR was recovered from a woman aged 80 or over with acute or convalescent COVID-19. The CDR3: CASNHPGSRGNEQFF. In DNA form, the CDR3 reads TGTGCCAGTAACCACCCAGGGTCTAGAGGCAATGAGCAGTTCTTC.